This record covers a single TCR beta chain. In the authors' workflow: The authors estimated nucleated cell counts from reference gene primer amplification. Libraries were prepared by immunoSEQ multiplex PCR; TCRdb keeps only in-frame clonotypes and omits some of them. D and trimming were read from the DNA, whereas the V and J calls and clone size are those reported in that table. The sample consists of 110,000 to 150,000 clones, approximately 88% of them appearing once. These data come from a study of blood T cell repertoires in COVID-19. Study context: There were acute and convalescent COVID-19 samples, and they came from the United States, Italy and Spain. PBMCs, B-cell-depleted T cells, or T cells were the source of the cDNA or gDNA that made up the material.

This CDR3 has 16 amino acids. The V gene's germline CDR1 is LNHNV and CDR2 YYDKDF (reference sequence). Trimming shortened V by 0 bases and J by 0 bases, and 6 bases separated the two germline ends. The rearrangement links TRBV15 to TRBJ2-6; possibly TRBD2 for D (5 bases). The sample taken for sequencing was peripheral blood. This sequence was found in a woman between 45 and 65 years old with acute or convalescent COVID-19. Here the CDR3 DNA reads TGTGCCACCAGCAGAGATACTAGCTCTGGGGCCAACGTCCTGACTTTC. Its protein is CATSRDTSSGANVLTF.